These 2 T cell receptor beta chains came from one sample sequenced in a study of blood T cell repertoires in COVID-19. Produced via immunoSEQ multiplex PCR; TCRdb's table is partial and in-frame only. Of nearly 200,000 clones in the sample, around four fifths were seen once. Specimen: peripheral blood. These receptors originate from a man in his sixties with COVID-19, enrolled during active disease.

V is TRBV19 and J is TRBJ1-2; D unresolved. This CDR3 has 14 amino acids. With 7 bases removed from V and 4 bases from J, the gap between germline ends came to 16 bases. The germline gives CDR1 LNHDA, CDR2 SQIVND (reference sequence). CDR3 in amino acids: CASKIGSGLYGYTF. CDR3 bases: TGTGCCAGTAAAATAGGCAGCGGACTCTATGGCTACACCTTC.

The rearrangement links TRBV20-1 to TRBJ1-1, with TRBD1 matching 7 bases. This CDR3 contains 11 residues. CDR1 is DFQATT, CDR2 SNEGSKA, per germline (reference sequence). Trimming removed 6 bases from V and 10 bases from J; junction bases left unmatched: 8. The CDR3 spells CSARQGRGAFF. The CDR3 DNA sequence: TGCAGTGCGAGACAGGGAAGGGGAGCTTTCTTT.